This TCR beta chain comes out of a study of blood T cell repertoires in COVID-19 (TCRdb year 2020). Background for the entire study: Collaborator samples came from the United States, Italy and Spain and covered acute and convalescent phases of COVID-19. The prospective study material was composed of cDNA or gDNA derived from T cells, B-cell-depleted T cells, or PBMCs. The dataset comprised deeply sampled blood TCRbeta repertoires from subjects exposed to, actively infected with, or recovered from COVID-19. The repertoires were released in a freely available public database meant as a resource for research on the immune response to SARS-CoV-2. The samples were drawn from two sources: the first 160 participants of the ongoing ImmuneRACE study, and fewer than 1,500 subjects contributed by 6 global collaborators. A de-identified subject ID, COVID-19 status, age in years and sex were almost always included in the sample metadata. Where HLA class I and class II types were available, the types were taken from metadata supplied by the sample provider, not from assay-based typing.

TCRbeta CDR3 regions were amplified from genomic DNA by means of the immunoSEQ Assay, a bias-controlled multiplex PCR. In the source study's methods: Within the assay, amplification of reference gene primers was used to estimate how many nucleated cells each sample contained. Sequence reads were collapsed and filtered to measure the absolute abundance of every unique TCRbeta CDR3 rearrangement. For each sample, productive Simpson clonality was calculated by taking the square root of Simpson's diversity index across productive rearrangements. The source is immuneACCESS, and TCRdb retained only in-frame sequences with V and J called. Part of the clones is not carried over; for the studies checked, unresolved V genes explain less than half of this, and the remainder is unexplained. D and trimming were read from the DNA, whereas the V and J calls and clone size are those reported in that table. The sample contains around 300,000 clones, roughly 89% of them found a single time. The top ten clonotypes cover approximately 4.3% of the sample.

As concerns this clone: The antigen this receptor binds is unknown. Base qualities are missing; no much larger clone stands one base away.

The research as a whole found: The quantity of clinical and demographic metadata differed by source and by participant and was supplied without curation.

Trimming at the junction amounts to 6 bases on V and 1 base on J, and the germline ends lie 9 bases apart. The CDR3 spans 13 residues, from the cysteine through the phenylalanine. Only the CDR3 DNA is retained, 39 bases long and in frame from the first base. Taken from the germline V gene, the CDR1 and CDR2 loops are SNHLY and FYNNEI. In the prospective study, participants were roughly 18 to 100 years old, resided in about two dozen geographic areas of the United States, and were enrolled through a virtual design. Cohort assignment in the prospective study relied on participant-reported clinical history from a screening survey and a study questionnaire. In the prospective study, whole blood, serum and a nasopharyngeal or oropharyngeal swab were collected from each participant by mobile phlebotomists. Additional blood draws and questionnaires over an approximately 2-month period could optionally be provided by prospective study participants. Before DNA extraction, prospective study blood samples were shipped either frozen or at room temperature.

The sequence came from a woman between 18 and 29 years old with acute COVID-19. The sample was PBMCs or T cells enriched from blood (not recorded which). The chain links TRBV2 with TRBJ1-1; a weak D assignment points to TRBD1 (6 bases agree). CDR3 loop: CASRKGQNTEAFF. The nucleotide sequence is TGTGCCAGCAGAAAGGGACAGAACACTGAAGCTTTCTTT.